This T cell receptor (beta chain) appears in the sequencing data of a study of blood T cells in healthy people across ages. Study results and caveats: The recorded TCR beta diversity per million T cells decreased in a roughly linear manner with age. Whereas aged donors had fewer naive CD4+ cells, long-lived donors had more of them and higher diversity.

This clonotype occurred a few times. Its antigen is as yet unknown. Extractions gave at least 5.5 micrograms of total RNA per sample. It was with a sample-barcoded 5' primer and a J-beta primer mix that a second PCR of roughly 7 to 11 cycles was run. Carrying 12 random nucleotides, a template-switch adaptor labeled each individual cDNA molecule. TCRdb called the 5' RACE reads again in MiXCR, with one record for every CDR3 protein. The repertoire holds some 710,000 distinct CDR3 sequences, with 20% to 25% as singletons. Specimen: blood. This sequence was found in a man between 65 and 85 years old in good health.

The CDR3 loop is CSPWGSGGTPNPSGDTQYF. CDR3 sequence (DNA): TGCAGCCCTTGGGGTAGCGGGGGGACGCCAAATCCTTCGGGAGATACGCAGTATTTT. This chain joins TRBV29-1 and TRBJ2-3, with TRBD2 matching 10 bases. Per germline, CDR1 SQVTM and CDR2 ANQGSEA. The CDR3 loop spans 19 amino acids. Trimming removed 8 bases from V and 5 bases from J; junction bases left unmatched: 25.